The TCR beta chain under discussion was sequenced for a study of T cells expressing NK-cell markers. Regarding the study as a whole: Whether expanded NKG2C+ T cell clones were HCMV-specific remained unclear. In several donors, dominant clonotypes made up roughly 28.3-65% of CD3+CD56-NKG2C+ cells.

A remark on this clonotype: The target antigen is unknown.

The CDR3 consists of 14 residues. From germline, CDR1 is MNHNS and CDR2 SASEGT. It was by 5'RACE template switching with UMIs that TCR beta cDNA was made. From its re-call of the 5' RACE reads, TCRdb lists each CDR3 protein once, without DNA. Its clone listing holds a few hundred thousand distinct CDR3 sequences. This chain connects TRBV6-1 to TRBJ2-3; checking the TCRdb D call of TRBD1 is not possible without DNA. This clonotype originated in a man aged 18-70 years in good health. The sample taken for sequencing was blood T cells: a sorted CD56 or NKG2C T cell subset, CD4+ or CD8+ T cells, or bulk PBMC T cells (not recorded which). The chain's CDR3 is CASLTGPSTDTQYF.